This TCR beta chain comes out of a study of T cells in Graves' hyperthyroidism and ophthalmopathy. General study findings and limits: Most thyroid clonotypes with frequency above 0.001 were detected in blood. The model anticipated ophthalmopathy a median about 6.5 months pre-onset.

Amplification targeted TCR beta CDR3 regions from RNA transcripts. First-round RT-PCR targeting the TCR CDR3 was performed with the HTBI primer set. TCRdb re-derived calls from the multiplex PCR reads in MiXCR, one entry per CDR3 protein. The sample includes 450,000 to 700,000 distinct CDR3 sequences, more than 45% of them seen just once. A word on this clonotype: What it binds is not known.

A patient was excluded if there was uncontrolled infection, other autoimmune disease, pregnancy or lactation. Source material: peripheral blood or thyroid tissue (not recorded which). This TCR was recovered from an adult woman with Graves' disease, either hyperthyroidism or ophthalmopathy (not recorded which).

The CDR3 region has the DNA TGTGCCAGCGCATGGGACAGCACAGATACGCAGTTCTTC. This codes for CASAWDSTDTQFF. The chain carries TRBV25-1 and TRBJ2-1; 7 bases agree with TRBD1. CDR3 length equals 13 residues. Germline loops: CDR1 MGHDK, CDR2 SYGVNS. With V trimmed by 8 bases and J by 12 bases, 13 bases remained unmatched.